This TCR beta chain was profiled in a study of blood T cell repertoires in COVID-19. Across the study: The United States, Italy and Spain were the sources of the acute and convalescent COVID-19 samples.

Data came from immunoSEQ multiplex PCR; TCRdb stores just in-frame clones and leaves some out. Here the sample spans 150,000 to 200,000 clones, 75% to 90% being singletons. The study drew participants aged about 18 to 89 years from approximately 25 US areas. Exposed participants encountered a COVID-19 case during the 2 weeks preceding study entry. The V end lost 3 bases, the J end lost 4 bases, and 9 bases lay between the germline ends. Germline CDR1 is MDHEN and CDR2 is SYDVKM. There are 13 residues in the CDR3. The chain is built from TRBV28 and TRBJ1-1; D possibly corresponds to TRBD1 (6 bases). The source material was PBMCs or T cells enriched from blood (not recorded which). The sequence was obtained from a man aged 65 to 85 who had been exposed to COVID-19. The CDR3: CASSFTGFTEAFF. The CDR3 DNA reads as TGTGCCAGCAGTTTTACAGGGTTCACTGAAGCTTTCTTT.